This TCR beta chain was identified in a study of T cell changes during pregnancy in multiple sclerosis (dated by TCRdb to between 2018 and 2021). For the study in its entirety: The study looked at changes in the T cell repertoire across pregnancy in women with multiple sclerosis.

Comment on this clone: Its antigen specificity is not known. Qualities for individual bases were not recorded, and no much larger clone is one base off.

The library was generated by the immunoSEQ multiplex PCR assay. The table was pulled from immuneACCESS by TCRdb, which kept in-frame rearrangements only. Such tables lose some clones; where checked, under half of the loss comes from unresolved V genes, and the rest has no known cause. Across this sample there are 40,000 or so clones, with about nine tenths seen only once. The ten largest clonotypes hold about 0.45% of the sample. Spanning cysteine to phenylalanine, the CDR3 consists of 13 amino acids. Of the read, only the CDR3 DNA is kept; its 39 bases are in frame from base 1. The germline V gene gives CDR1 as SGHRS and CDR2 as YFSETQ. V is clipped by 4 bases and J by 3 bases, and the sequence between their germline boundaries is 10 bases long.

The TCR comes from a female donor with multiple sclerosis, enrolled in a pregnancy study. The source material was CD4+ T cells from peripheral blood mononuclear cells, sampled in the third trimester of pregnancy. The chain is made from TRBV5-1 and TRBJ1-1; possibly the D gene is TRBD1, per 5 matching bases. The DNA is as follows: TGCGCCAGCAGCCGGGGGAGGGACACTGAAGCTTTCTTT. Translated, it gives CASSRGRDTEAFF.